This TCR beta chain was documented in a study of early T cells in non-severe SARS-CoV-2 infection. For the study at large: From unsorted whole blood, bulk RNA was sequenced, and the chains remained unpaired. Study conclusions and caveats: A preference for anti-spike CD8 responses marked VDJdb matching, which missed private and CD4 specificities.

Germline-derived CDR1 and CDR2 are MNHEY and SMNVEV (reference sequence). The CDR3 consists of 14 residues. After removal of 8 bases from V and 4 bases from J, the junction contained 8 bases not matched to a gene. To note about this clonotype: Its antigen is unknown.

Individually, cDNA molecules had unique molecular identifiers attached to them. TCRdb reanalysed the 5' RACE reads using MiXCR and keeps one entry per CDR3 protein. The repertoire holds about 60,000 distinct CDR3 sequences, with roughly 12% as singletons. The TCR sequence derives from an adult who was a healthcare worker with PCR-confirmed SARS-CoV-2 infection or an uninfected control (not recorded which). The V call is TRBV27, the J call TRBJ2-3; 8 nucleotides align to TRBD2. Input material: whole blood. CDR3 residues: CASRQREWADTQYF. DNA of the CDR3: TGTGCCAGCCGCCAGCGGGAGTGGGCAGATACGCAGTATTTT.